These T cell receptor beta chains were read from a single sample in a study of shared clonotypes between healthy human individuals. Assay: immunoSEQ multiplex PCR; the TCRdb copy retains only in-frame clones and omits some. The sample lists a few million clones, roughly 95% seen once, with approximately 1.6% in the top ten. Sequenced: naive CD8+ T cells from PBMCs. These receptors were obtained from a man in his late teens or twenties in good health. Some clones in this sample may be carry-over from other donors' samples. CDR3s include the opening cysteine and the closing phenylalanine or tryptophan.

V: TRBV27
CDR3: CASSLSSWGSYEQYF

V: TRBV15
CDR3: CARHRLASAGYTF

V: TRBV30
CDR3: CAWSVVGDQPQHF

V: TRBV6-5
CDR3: CASSYRSTGRSGELFF

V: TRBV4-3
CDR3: CASSQDSIFGLAGRTDTQYF

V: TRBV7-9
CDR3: CASSLRLLNYNEQFF

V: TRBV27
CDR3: CASRLTGLTEAFF

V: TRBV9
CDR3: CASSASPSALAGGHNEQFF

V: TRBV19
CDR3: CASSIHRYQETQYF

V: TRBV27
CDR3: CASSLSPRATEQYF

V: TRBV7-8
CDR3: CASSSISGIPNEQFF

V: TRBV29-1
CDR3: CSVASPGTDTQYF

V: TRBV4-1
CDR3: CASSQGGLAYEQYF

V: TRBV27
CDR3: CASSISGGTYEQYF

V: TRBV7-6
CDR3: CASSLGQGDGYTF

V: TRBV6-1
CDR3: CASRGIWDTQYF

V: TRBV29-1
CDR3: CSVELSRAEAFF

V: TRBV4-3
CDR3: CASSQDYRVAATGELFF